Below are 12 T cell receptor beta chains sequenced from a single sample in a study of T cells in tumors after PD-1 blockade. Only in-frame clones appear in the TCRdb table, and some are missing; sequencing was by immunoSEQ multiplex PCR. The sample has roughly 14,000 clones; about 82% are singletons. Specimen: PBMCs, collected after anti-PD-1 treatment. The receptor set was obtained from a human donor with basal cell carcinoma.

This clone has just one count. This sequence joins TRBV9 and TRBJ2-5, with 8 nucleotides matching TRBD1. With V trimmed by 0 bases and J by 1 base, 2 bases remained unmatched. The CDR3 sequence is 15 residues long. CDR1 SGDLS and CDR2 YYNGEE come from the germline V gene. CDR3 region: CASSVGGTGQETQYF. Written as DNA, the CDR3 is TGTGCCAGCAGCGTAGGGGGGACAGGCCAAGAGACCCAGTACTTC.

The rearrangement links TRBV6-1 to TRBJ1-2; D is uncertain. Deletions cut 2 bases from V and 2 bases from J, with 6 bases between. The CDR3 contains 13 residues. Germline V CDR1 and CDR2: MNHNS, SASEGT. CDR3 sequence reads: CASSESVNYGYTF. CDR3 sequence (DNA): TGTGCCAGCAGTGAATCTGTAAACTATGGCTACACCTTC.

The rearrangement joins TRBV30 to TRBJ2-7; possible D gene TRBD1, 6 bases. This CDR3 spans 14 amino acids. The V gene's germline CDR1 is GTSNPN and CDR2 SVGIG (reference sequence). Trimming removed 4 bases from V and 7 bases from J, with 20 bases in between. CDR3 nucleotides: TGTGCCTGGACCATCTGGGGCACCAGGGGTGAGCAGTACTTC. Encoded protein: CAWTIWGTRGEQYF. The full variable domain, completed using reference TRBV30 and TRBJ2-7, is SQTIHQWPATLVQPVGSPLSLECTVEGTSNPNLYWYRQAAGRGLQLLFYSVGIGQISSEVPQNLSASRPQDRQFILSSKKLLLSDSGFYLCAWTIWGTRGEQYFGPGTRLTVT.

On this clone: The conserved phenylalanine or tryptophan normally closing the CDR3 is absent here, so this likely arose from a read error. This CDR3 reads CASSLWERGGYTL. The DNA for the CDR3 is TGTGCCAGCAGCTTATGGGAGAGGGGTGGCTACACCCTC. The chain is built from TRBV7-2 and TRBJ1-2, with D perhaps matching TRBD1 (5 bases). The length of the CDR3 is 13 residues. Per the germline V gene, CDR1 is SGHTA and CDR2 is FQGNSA. Trimming left V 2 bases short and J 7 bases short, with 11 bases between.

This chain uses TRBV2 with TRBJ1-4; tentatively, D is TRBD1 (6 bases). Per the germline V gene, CDR1 is SNHLY and CDR2 is FYNNEI. This CDR3 region has 15 residues. Trimming took off 6 bases at V and 5 bases at J, with 16 bases between the two ends. The CDR3 spells CASRARQAANEKLFF. The CDR3 DNA sequence: TGTGCCAGCAGAGCCCGACAGGCTGCAAATGAAAAACTGTTTTTT.

This sequence joins TRBV4-2 and TRBJ2-7; 7 nucleotides agree with TRBD1. CDR1 and CDR2 (germline): LGHNA, YNFKEQ. CDR3 length: 15 residues. The V and J ends lost 0 bases and 4 bases, in that order; junction bases with no gene match: 6. The CDR3 bases are TGTGCCAGCAGCCAAGATGGGGACAGCTTTTACGAGCAGTACTTC. Its translation: CASSQDGDSFYEQYF.

In this sample, this clone turned up a few times. The V and J genes are TRBV25-1 and TRBJ2-2; 9 nucleotides line up with TRBD2. Losses at the gene ends were 4 bases for V and 8 bases for J; bases not matched to a gene: 17. Germline CDR1 MGHDK, CDR2 SYGVNS. The CDR3 covers 18 residues. The CDR3 loop is CASSVGQRSSGSLGELFF. CDR3 in DNA: TGTGCCAGCAGTGTCGGCCAGCGTAGTAGCGGGAGTCTGGGGGAGCTGTTTTTT.

This clone was seen once. The chain combines TRBV30 with TRBJ2-1; D not resolved. Trimming removed 1 base from V and 2 bases from J, with 9 bases in between. This CDR3 is 14 amino acids long. Per the germline V gene, CDR1 is GTSNPN and CDR2 is SVGIG (reference sequence). For the CDR3, the DNA is TGTGCCTGGAGTGGGGCGGTCACCTACAATGAGCAGTTCTTC. Amino acid sequence: CAWSGAVTYNEQFF. Drawing the rest from reference TRBV30 and TRBJ2-1, the complete variable domain is SQTIHQWPATLVQPVGSPLSLECTVEGTSNPNLYWYRQAAGRGLQLLFYSVGIGQISSEVPQNLSASRPQDRQFILSSKKLLLSDSGFYLCAWSGAVTYNEQFFGPGTRLTVL.

The chain employs TRBV30 and TRBJ2-5; no definite D call. Germline-derived CDR1 and CDR2 are GTSNPN and SVGIG (reference sequence). Trimming cost V 5 bases and J 1 base, with 14 bases left between them. The CDR3 has 14 amino acids. CDR3 in DNA: TGTGCCTGGTCCGGTGGGCAGATCCAAGAGACCCAGTACTTC. Protein product: CAWSGGQIQETQYF.

V and J are TRBV18 and TRBJ1-2, with 7 bases lining up with TRBD1. Trimming at V came to 3 bases and at J to 4 bases, leaving 8 bases not matched to a gene. The V gene's germline CDR1 is KGHSH and CDR2 LQKENI. This CDR3 contains 15 residues. In nucleotides, the CDR3 is TGTGCCAGCTCACCGTGGGACAGAGGTTTCTATGGCTACACCTTC. Amino acids: CASSPWDRGFYGYTF.

V gene TRBV9 combines with J gene TRBJ2-3; D remains ambiguous. Trimming stripped 3 bases from V and 4 bases from J, with 12 bases between. Germline lookup yields CDR1 SGDLS and CDR2 YYNGEE. The CDR3 spans 14 residues. For the CDR3, the DNA is TGTGCCAGCAGCGCAGACCCTCAAGCAGATACGCAGTATTTT. It yields the protein CASSADPQADTQYF.

The chain is built from TRBV28 and TRBJ1-5; D possibly corresponds to TRBD1 (5 bases). CDR1 is MDHEN and CDR2 is SYDVKM in the germline V gene. The CDR3 is 13 residues long. Between the trimmed V and J ends, which lost 8 bases and 4 bases, there was a span of 12 bases. The CDR3 region is CASGMEGNQPQHF. The CDR3 DNA reads as TGTGCCAGCGGCATGGAGGGGAATCAGCCCCAGCATTTT. Variable domain in full (rest from reference TRBV28 and TRBJ1-5): DVKVTQSSRYLVKRTGEKVFLECVQDMDHENMFWYRQDPGLGLRLIYFSYDVKMKEKGDIPEGYSVSREKKERFSLILESASTNQTSMYLCASGMEGNQPQHFGDGTRLSIL.